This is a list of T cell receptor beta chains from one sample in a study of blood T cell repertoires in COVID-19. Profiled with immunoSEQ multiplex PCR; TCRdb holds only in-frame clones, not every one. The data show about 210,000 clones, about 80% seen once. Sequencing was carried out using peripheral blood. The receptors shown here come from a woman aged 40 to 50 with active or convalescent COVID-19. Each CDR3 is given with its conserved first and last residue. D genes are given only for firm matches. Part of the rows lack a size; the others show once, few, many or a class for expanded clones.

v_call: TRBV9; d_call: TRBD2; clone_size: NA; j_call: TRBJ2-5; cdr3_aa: CASSVEAGGPSGETQYF; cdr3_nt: TGTGCCAGCAGCGTAGAAGCGGGGGGCCCCTCGGGGGAGACCCAGTACTTC
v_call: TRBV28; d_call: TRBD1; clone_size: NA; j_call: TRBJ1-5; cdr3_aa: CASSPGTATYSNQPQHF; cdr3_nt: TGTGCCAGCAGTCCAGGGACAGCGACCTATAGCAATCAGCCCCAGCATTTT
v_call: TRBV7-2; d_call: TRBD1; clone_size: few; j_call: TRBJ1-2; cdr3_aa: CASSPRGQGYGYTF; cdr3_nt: TGTGCCAGCAGCCCTAGGGGACAGGGCTATGGCTACACCTTC
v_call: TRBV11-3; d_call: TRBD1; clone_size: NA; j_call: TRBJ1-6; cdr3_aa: CASSFNTQGANSPLHF; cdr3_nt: TGTGCCAGCAGCTTCAATACTCAGGGGGCAAATTCACCCCTCCACTTT
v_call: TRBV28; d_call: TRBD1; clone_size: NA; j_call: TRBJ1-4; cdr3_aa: CASSSWTGLSKKLFF; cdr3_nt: TGTGCCAGCAGTTCCTGGACAGGGCTATCAAAAAAACTGTTTTTT
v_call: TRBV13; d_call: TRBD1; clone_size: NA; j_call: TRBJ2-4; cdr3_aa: CASSLRGQGNIQYF; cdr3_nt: TGTGCCAGCAGCTTAAGGGGACAGGGCAACATTCAGTACTTC
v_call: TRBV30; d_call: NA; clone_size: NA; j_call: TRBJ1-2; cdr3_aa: CAATGITRSYGYTF; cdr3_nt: TGTGCCGCAACAGGGATTACTCGCTCCTATGGCTACACCTTC
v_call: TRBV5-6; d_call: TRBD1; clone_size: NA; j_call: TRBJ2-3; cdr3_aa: CASSFGQGVTDTQYF; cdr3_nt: TGTGCCAGCAGCTTCGGCCAGGGGGTCACAGATACGCAGTATTTT
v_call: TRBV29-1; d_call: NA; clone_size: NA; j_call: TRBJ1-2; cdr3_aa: CSVEGQGNYGYTF; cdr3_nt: TGCAGCGTTGAAGGCCAGGGCAACTATGGCTACACCTTC
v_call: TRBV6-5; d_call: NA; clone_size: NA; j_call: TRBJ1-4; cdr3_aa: CASSYSATFGGEKLFF; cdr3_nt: TGTGCCAGCAGTTACTCGGCGACCTTCGGGGGTGAAAAACTGTTTTTT
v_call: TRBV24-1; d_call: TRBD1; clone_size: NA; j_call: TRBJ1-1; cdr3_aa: CATSDSDPLDRGKTEAFF; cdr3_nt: TGTGCCACCAGTGATTCGGACCCGTTAGACAGGGGAAAGACTGAAGCTTTCTTT
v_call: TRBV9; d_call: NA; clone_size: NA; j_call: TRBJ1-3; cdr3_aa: CASSPGGRSSGNTIYF; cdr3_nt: TGTGCCAGCAGCCCCGGGGGACGGAGCTCTGGAAACACCATATATTTT
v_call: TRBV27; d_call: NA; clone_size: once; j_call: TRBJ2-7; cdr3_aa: CASSPWTFSYEQYF; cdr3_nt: TGTGCCAGCAGCCCTTGGACATTCTCCTACGAGCAGTACTTC
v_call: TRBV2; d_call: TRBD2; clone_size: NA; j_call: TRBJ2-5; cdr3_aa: CASNGLAERETQYF; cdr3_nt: TGTGCCAGCAATGGGCTAGCGGAAAGAGAGACCCAGTACTTC
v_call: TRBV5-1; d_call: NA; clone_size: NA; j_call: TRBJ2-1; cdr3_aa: CASSLVVSSYNEQFF; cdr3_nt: TGCGCCAGCAGCTTGGTAGTGAGCTCCTACAATGAGCAGTTCTTC
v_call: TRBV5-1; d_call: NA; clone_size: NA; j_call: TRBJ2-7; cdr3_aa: CASSSTGDFGNEQYF; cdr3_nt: TGCGCCAGCAGCTCAACAGGGGACTTCGGGAACGAGCAGTACTTC
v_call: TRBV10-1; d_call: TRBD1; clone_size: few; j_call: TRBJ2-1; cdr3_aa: CASSEAGGRNEQFF; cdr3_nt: TGCGCCAGCAGTGAGGCAGGGGGTCGCAATGAGCAGTTCTTC
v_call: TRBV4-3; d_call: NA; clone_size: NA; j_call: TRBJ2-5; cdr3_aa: CASSQGHMETQYF; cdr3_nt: TGCGCCAGCAGCCAAGGGCATATGGAGACCCAGTACTTC
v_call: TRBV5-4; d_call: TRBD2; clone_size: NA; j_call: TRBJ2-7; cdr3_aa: CASSLVASGAEQYF; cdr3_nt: TGTGCCAGCAGCTTGGTTGCTAGCGGGGCCGAGCAGTACTTC
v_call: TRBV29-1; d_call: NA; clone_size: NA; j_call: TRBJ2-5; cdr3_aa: CSVAYQETQYF; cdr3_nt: TGCAGCGTTGCGTACCAAGAGACCCAGTACTTC
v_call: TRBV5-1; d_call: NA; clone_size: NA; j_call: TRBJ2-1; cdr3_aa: CASSSTQANEQFF; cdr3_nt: TGCGCCAGCAGCTCTACCCAGGCCAATGAGCAGTTCTTC
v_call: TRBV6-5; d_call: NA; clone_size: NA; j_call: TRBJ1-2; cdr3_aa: CASSFGQGWHHGYTF; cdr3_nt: TGTGCCAGCAGTTTCGGACAAGGGTGGCATCATGGCTACACCTTC
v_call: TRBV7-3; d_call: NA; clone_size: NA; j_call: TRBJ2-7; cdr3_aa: CASSLTLWENPSEQYF; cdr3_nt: TGTGCCAGCAGCTTAACGTTGTGGGAGAATCCCTCCGAGCAGTACTTC
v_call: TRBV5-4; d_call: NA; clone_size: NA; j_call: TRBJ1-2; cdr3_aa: CASSLGQRMDGYGYTF; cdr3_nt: TGTGCCAGCAGCTTGGGACAGAGGATGGACGGTTATGGCTACACCTTC
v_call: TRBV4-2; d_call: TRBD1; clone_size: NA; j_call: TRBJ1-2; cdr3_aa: CASSQDDRGAGGYTF; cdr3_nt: TGTGCCAGCAGCCAGGACGACAGGGGCGCGGGGGGCTACACCTTC
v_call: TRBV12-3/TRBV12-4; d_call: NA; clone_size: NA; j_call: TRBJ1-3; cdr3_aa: CASFQGNTIYF; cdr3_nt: TGTGCCAGCTTTCAGGGAAACACCATATATTTT
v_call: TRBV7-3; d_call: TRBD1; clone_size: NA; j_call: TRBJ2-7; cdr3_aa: CARHPGQRPYEQYF; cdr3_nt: TGTGCCAGACACCCGGGACAGCGCCCATACGAGCAGTACTTC
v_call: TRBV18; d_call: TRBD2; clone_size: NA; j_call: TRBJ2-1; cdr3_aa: CASSLAPGTSGSFYNEQFF; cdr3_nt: TGTGCCAGCTCACTCGCTCCCGGGACTAGCGGGAGCTTCTACAATGAGCAGTTCTTC
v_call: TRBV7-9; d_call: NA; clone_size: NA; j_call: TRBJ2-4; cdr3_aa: CASSRRGTDIQYF; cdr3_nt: TGTGCCAGCAGCCGCAGGGGAACGGACATTCAGTACTTC
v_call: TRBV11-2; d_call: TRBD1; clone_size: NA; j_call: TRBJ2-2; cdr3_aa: CASSLVTGGVTGELFF; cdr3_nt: TGTGCCAGCAGCTTAGTGACAGGGGGCGTCACCGGGGAGCTGTTTTTT